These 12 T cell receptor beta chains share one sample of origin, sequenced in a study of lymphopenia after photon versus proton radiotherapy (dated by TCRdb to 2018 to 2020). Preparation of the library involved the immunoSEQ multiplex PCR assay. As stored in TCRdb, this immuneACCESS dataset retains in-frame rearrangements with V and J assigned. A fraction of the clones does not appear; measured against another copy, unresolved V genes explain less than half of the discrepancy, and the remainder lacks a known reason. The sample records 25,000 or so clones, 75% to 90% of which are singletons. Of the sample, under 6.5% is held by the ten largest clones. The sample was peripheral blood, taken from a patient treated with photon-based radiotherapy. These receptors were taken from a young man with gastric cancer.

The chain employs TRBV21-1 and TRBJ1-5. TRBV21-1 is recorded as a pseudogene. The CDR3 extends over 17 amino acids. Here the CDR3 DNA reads TGTGCCAGCAGCAAAGAGGGAGGGGCGCGGAGCAATCAGCCCCAGCATTTT. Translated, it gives CASSKEGGARSNQPQHF.

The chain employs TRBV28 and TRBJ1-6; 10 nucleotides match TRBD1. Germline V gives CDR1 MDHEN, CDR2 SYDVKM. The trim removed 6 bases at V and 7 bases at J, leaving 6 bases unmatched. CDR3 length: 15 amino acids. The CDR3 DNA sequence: TGTGCCAGCAGATCCGGACAGGGGGAAAATTCACCCCTCCACTTT. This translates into CASRSGQGENSPLHF.

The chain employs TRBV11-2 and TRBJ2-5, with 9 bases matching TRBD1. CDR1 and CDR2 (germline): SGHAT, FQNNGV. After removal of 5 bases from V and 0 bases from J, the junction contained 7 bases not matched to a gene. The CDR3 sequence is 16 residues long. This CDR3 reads CASSRTGTGYQETQYF. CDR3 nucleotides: TGTGCCAGCAGCCGTACAGGGACAGGGTACCAAGAGACCCAGTACTTC.

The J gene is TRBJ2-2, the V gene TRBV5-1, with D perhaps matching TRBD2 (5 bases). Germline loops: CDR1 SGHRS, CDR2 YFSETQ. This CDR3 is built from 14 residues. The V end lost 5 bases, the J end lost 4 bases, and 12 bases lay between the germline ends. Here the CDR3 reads CASRVDSSTGELFF. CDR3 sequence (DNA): TGCGCCAGCAGAGTGGACTCTAGCACCGGGGAGCTGTTTTTT.

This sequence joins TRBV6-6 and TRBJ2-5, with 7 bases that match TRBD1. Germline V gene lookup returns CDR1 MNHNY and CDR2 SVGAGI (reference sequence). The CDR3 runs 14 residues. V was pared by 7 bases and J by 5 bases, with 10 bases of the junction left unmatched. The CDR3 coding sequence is TGTGCCAGCACCCTGACAGGGCTCGAGGAGACCCAGTACTTC. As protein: CASTLTGLEETQYF.

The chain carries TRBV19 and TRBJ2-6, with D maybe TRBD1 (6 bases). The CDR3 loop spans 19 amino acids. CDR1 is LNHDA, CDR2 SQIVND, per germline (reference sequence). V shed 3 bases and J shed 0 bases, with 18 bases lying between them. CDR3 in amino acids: CASSIYLTGRLSGANVLTF. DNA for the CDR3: TGTGCCAGTAGTATCTACCTGACAGGCCGTCTCTCTGGGGCCAACGTCCTGACTTTC.

This chain's CDR3 is CASANSNQPQHF. For the CDR3, the DNA is TGTGCCAGCGCGAATAGCAATCAGCCCCAGCATTTT. This rearrangement joins TRBV27 to TRBJ1-5; D ambiguous. There are 12 residues in the CDR3. The germline V gene has CDR1 MNHEY and CDR2 SMNVEV (reference sequence). Trimming pared 8 bases from V and 0 bases from J, leaving 5 bases between.

The CDR3 loop reads CASRTGQLENSPLHF. DNA for the CDR3: TGTGCCAGCAGGACAGGGCAGCTGGAAAATTCACCCCTCCACTTT. The J gene is TRBJ1-6, the V gene TRBV28, with 7 bases fitting TRBD1. Germline trimming cut 6 bases from V and 7 bases from J; bases unmatched to any gene: 9. Germline CDR1 and CDR2: MDHEN and SYDVKM. The CDR3 contains 15 residues.

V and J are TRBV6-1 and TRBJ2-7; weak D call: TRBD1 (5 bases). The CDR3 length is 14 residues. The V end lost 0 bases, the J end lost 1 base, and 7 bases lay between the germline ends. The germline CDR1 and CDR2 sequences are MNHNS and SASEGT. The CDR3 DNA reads TGTGCCAGCAGTGAAGCGACAGATTCCTACGAGCAGTACTTC. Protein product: CASSEATDSYEQYF.

The CDR3 DNA sequence: TGTGCTAGTGGGACAGGGCCCAATGAGCAGTTCTTC. This translates into CASGTGPNEQFF. J is TRBJ2-1 and V is TRBV12-5; TRBD1 matches at 7 bases. CDR1 and CDR2 from the germline V gene are LGHNT and FRNRAP. V dropped 6 bases and J dropped 6; count of bases not matched to a gene: 2. The CDR3 is made up of 12 amino acids. Complete variable domain (other parts from reference TRBV12-5 and TRBJ2-1): DARVTQTPRHKVTEMGQEVTMRCQPILGHNTVFWYRQTMMQGLELLAYFRNRAPLDDSGMPKDRFSAEMPDATLATLKIQPSEPRDSAVYFCASGTGPNEQFFGPGTRLTVL.

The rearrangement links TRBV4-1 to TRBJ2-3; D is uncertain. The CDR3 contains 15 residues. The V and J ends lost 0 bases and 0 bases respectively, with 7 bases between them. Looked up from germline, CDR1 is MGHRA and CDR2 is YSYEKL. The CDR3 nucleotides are TGCGCCAGCAGCCAAGAGTCCTACAGCACAGATACGCAGTATTTT. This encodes CASSQESYSTDTQYF.

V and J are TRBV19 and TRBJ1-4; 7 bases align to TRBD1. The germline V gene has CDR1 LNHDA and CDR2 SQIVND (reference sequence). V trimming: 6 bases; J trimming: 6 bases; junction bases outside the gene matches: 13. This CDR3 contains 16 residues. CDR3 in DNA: TGTGCCAGTAGCCTACTCCGGGGGACAGAACATGAAAAACTGTTTTTT. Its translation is CASSLLRGTEHEKLFF.